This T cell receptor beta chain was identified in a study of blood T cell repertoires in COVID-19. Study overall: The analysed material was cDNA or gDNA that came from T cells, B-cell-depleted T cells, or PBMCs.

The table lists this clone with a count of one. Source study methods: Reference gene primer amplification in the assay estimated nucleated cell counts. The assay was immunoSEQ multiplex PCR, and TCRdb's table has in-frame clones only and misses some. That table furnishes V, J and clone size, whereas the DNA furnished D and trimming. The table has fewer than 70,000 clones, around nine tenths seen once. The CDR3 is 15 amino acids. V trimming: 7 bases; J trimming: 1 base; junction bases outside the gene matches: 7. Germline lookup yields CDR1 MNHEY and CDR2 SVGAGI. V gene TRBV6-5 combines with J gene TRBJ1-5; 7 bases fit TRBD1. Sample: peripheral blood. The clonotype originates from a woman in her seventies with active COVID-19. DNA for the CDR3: TGTGCCAGCACTTCCGGGACAGAAAGCAATCAGCCCCAGCATTTT. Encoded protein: CASTSGTESNQPQHF.